This T cell receptor (beta chain) is drawn from a study of Graves' ophthalmopathy and Graves' hyperthyroidism. Notes on the study in general: In blood appeared most of the expanded thyroid clonotypes whose frequency exceeded 0.001. Its predictions of ophthalmopathy progression gave the model 70.59% sensitivity and 72% to 80% specificity. From stable hyperthyroidism, ophthalmopathy was separated by a 13-signature model with 85% to 90% sensitivity and under 84% specificity.

Absence of ophthalmopathy within 18 months of follow-up defined stable hyperthyroidism. The authors amplified TCR beta CDR3 regions, and they did so from RNA transcripts for repertoire sequencing. HTBI-primed first-round RT-PCR preceded second-round multiplex PCR. TCRdb itself ran the multiplex PCR reads through MiXCR, one entry per CDR3 protein. The sample has 400,000 to 450,000 distinct CDR3 sequences; around 20% are singletons. The CDR3 consists of 15 residues. The germline CDR1 and CDR2 sequences are SGDLS and YYNGEE. The J segment lost 2 bases and the V segment lost 1 base, leaving 4 bases of the junction unmatched. About this clonotype: Its antigen is currently unknown.

The chain combines TRBV9 with TRBJ2-7; 9 bases map to TRBD2. Sample: peripheral blood. This clonotype originated in a young woman with stable Graves' hyperthyroidism. CDR3 in DNA: TGTGCCAGCAGCGTATTAGCGGGGGATACCTACGAGCAGTACTTC. Its translation is CASSVLAGDTYEQYF.